One and the same sample provided the 13 T cell receptor beta chains below, sequenced in a study of control samples from healthy donors and cancer patients. Clones were read by immunoSEQ multiplex PCR, and TCRdb kept only the in-frame ones, dropping some. The data hold approximately 150,000 clones, with about 91% observed a single time. The sample taken for sequencing was blood. The receptors were gathered from a woman aged 35 to 49 in good health.

The rearrangement uses TRBV27 and TRBJ2-7; 9 bases line up with TRBD1. Germline V lookup: CDR1 MNHEY, CDR2 SMNVEV (reference sequence). CDR3 size: 13 residues. The junction had 7 bases not matched to a gene; V was cut back by 10 bases and J by 3 bases. In DNA form, the CDR3 reads TGTGCCAACCAGGACAGGGGCTACTACGAGCAGTACTTC. This encodes CANQDRGYYEQYF.

This clone was seen just once. The chain recombines TRBV4-2 with TRBJ1-3; no definite D call. CDR1 and CDR2 from the germline V gene are LGHNA and YNFKEQ. CDR3 length: 16 residues. With 7 bases removed from V and 4 bases from J, the gap between germline ends came to 20 bases. CDR3 DNA sequence: TGTGCCAGCAAAGCGCTAGGCGACACGGGAGGAAACACCATATATTTT. This codes for CASKALGDTGGNTIYF.

The chain couples TRBV13 to TRBJ1-5, with unresolved D. This CDR3 spans 11 amino acids. Between the trimmed V and J ends, which lost 5 bases and 7 bases, there was a span of 6 bases. CDR1 and CDR2 (germline): PRHDT, FYEKMQ (reference sequence). The CDR3 coding sequence is TGTGCCAGCAGCCACAGCCAGCCCCAGCATTTT. Amino acid sequence: CASSHSQPQHF.

The chain recombines TRBV29-1 with TRBJ1-2; D is unresolved. Germline CDR1 reads SQVTM; CDR2 reads ANQGSEA. V was clipped by 0 bases and J by 4 bases, with 15 bases between them. The CDR3 is made up of 15 amino acids. CDR3 coding DNA: TGCAGCGTTGAAGATCCGACCCGGATAGGCTATGGCTACACCTTC. Protein: CSVEDPTRIGYGYTF.

This clone was seen once. The chain couples TRBV4-2 to TRBJ1-1, with unresolved D. V lost 4 bases and J lost 4, with 13 bases in between. Germline CDR1 and CDR2: LGHNA and YNFKEQ. This CDR3 comprises 14 residues. The CDR3 DNA reads TGTGCCAGCAGCCCCCCTCAGATAGGCACTGAAGCTTTCTTT. This encodes CASSPPQIGTEAFF.

The J gene is TRBJ2-3, the V gene TRBV3-1 (or the pseudogene TRBV3-2), with D perhaps TRBD2 (6 bases). This CDR3 contains 15 residues. Looked up from germline, CDR1 is LGHDT and CDR2 is YNNKEL (reference sequence). V lost 1 base and J 1 base, leaving 9 bases between the germline ends. In nucleotides, the CDR3 is TGTGCCAGCAGCCAAGGGCGGGGTCGCACAGATACGCAGTATTTT. Encoded protein: CASSQGRGRTDTQYF.

This clone was seen only a few times. The genes are TRBV3-1 (or the pseudogene TRBV3-2) and TRBJ1-2, with a possible D match to TRBD1 (6 bases). V was clipped by 3 bases and J by 13 bases, with 15 bases between them. Germline-derived CDR1 and CDR2 are LGHDT and YNNKEL (reference sequence). The CDR3 has 12 amino acids. CDR3 in amino acids: CASSQIQGPITF. CDR3 nucleotide sequence: TGTGCCAGCAGCCAGATACAGGGCCCAATCACCTTC.

The chain links TRBV7-8 to TRBJ1-1; 7 nucleotides align to TRBD1. Germline V gives CDR1 SGHVS, CDR2 FQNEAQ. V dropped 1 base and J dropped 5; count of bases not matched to a gene: 7. This CDR3 comprises 15 residues. CDR3 in DNA: TGTGCCAGCAGCTTAGAGTACAGGGGTTTGACTGAAGCTTTCTTT. Translation: CASSLEYRGLTEAFF.

This clone was counted only a few times. Distinct nucleotide sequences in the sample also encode this CDR3. The chain has TRBV4-1 and TRBJ2-2, with no clear D. V was cut by 0 bases and J by 0 bases, with 2 bases left in between. The CDR3 is 14 amino acids. CDR1 is MGHRA and CDR2 is YSYEKL in the germline V gene. DNA for the CDR3: TGCGCCAGCAGCCAAGAAGCGAACACCGGGGAGCTGTTTTTT. Its translation is CASSQEANTGELFF.

The chain employs TRBV20-1 and TRBJ2-1; D possibly matches TRBD1 or TRBD2 (5 bases each). The germline V gene has CDR1 DFQATT and CDR2 SNEGSKA (reference sequence). The CDR3 spans 11 residues. V was shortened by 6 bases and J by 7 bases, with 10 bases between the two germline ends. The CDR3 sequence is CSALGGNEQFF. CDR3 in DNA: TGCAGTGCCCTTGGGGGTAATGAGCAGTTCTTC.

The chain employs TRBV6-1 and TRBJ1-2; D gene uncertain. The V end lost 3 bases, the J end lost 6 bases, and 14 bases lay between the germline ends. CDR3 length: 14 residues. Germline V CDR1 and CDR2: MNHNS, SASEGT. Here the CDR3 reads CASSEGRWIDGYTF. CDR3 bases: TGTGCCAGCAGTGAGGGCAGGTGGATTGATGGCTACACCTTC.

The chain joins TRBV11-2 to TRBJ1-2; unclear D gene. The germline V gene has CDR1 SGHAT and CDR2 FQNNGV. CDR3 length: 14 residues. The V end lost 3 bases, the J end lost 7 bases, and 15 bases lay between the germline ends. CDR3 bases: TGTGCCAGCAGCTTGGAGACACTGGCTGGTGGCTACACCTTC. It encodes CASSLETLAGGYTF.

The J gene is TRBJ2-1, the V gene TRBV19; D is ambiguous. V was shortened by 7 bases and J by 0 bases, with 7 bases between the two germline ends. The CDR3 is made up of 13 amino acids. Germline V CDR1 and CDR2: LNHDA, SQIVND (reference sequence). The CDR3 DNA reads TGTGCCAGTATGACGAGCTCCTACAATGAGCAGTTCTTC. This translates into CASMTSSYNEQFF.